The clone carrying this T cell receptor (beta chain) was detected many times. Its matching antigen is unknown. The data originate from a study of CD8 T cells in ankylosing spondylitis. Findings and limits, study-wide: Characteristic, it appeared, of ankylosing spondylitis blood was a TCR beta motif of roughly eight highly homologous variants. Disease-linked clones bore a CD8+ phenotype, appearing relatively rarely in peripheral blood. Within matched ankylosing spondylitis synovial fluid, disease-linked clones were reportedly significantly enriched. Earlier authors reported some of these motif variants in reactive arthritis synovial fluid and blood.

The CDR3 runs to 15 residues. Deletions cut 6 bases from V and 8 bases from J, with 25 bases between. Germline lookup yields CDR1 DFQATT and CDR2 SNEGSKA (reference sequence). Each CDR3 protein is one row after TCRdb ran MiXCR on the 5' RACE reads. The data contain about 220,000 distinct CDR3 sequences, 6% to 8.5% of them seen just once; the ten biggest clones take up approximately 15%. This TCR was sampled from a male donor with ankylosing spondylitis. The chain recombines TRBV20-1 with TRBJ1-2; D is uncertain. Sequenced material: blood, either unsorted or a sorted T cell fraction (not recorded which). The CDR3 spells CSARPVMGSKSGYTF. The CDR3 coding sequence is TGCAGTGCCAGACCCGTTATGGGCTCGAAAAGCGGCTACACCTTC.